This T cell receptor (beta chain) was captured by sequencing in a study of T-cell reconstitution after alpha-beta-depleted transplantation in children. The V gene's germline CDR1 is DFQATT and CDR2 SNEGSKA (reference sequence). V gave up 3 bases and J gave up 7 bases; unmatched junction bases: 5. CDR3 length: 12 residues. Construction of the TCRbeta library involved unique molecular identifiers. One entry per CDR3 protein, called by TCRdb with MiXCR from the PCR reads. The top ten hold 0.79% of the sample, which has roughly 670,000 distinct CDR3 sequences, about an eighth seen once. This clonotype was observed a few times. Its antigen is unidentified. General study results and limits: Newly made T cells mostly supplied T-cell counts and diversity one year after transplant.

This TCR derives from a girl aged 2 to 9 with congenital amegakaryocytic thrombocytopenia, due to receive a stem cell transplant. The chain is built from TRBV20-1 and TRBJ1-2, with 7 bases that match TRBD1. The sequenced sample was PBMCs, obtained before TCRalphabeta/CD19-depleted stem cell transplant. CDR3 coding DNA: TGCAGTGCTAGGGGGACAGCACGTGGCTACACCTTC. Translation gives CSARGTARGYTF.